Below, one T cell receptor beta chain is given with its context. The antigen remains undetermined. The PCR contained 60 Vbeta and 13 Jbeta primers. Only in-frame clones appear in the TCRdb table, and some are missing; sequencing was by immunoSEQ multiplex PCR. The sample holds roughly 120,000 clones. The sample is drawn from a study of cytomegalovirus exposure and HLA in healthy donors. Study-wide results and limits: Among TCR beta chains of equal frequency, HLA-associated ones were more clonally expanded in a later analysis.

Sequenced: PBMCs. This receptor was taken from a man between 35 and 55 years old in good health and CMV-seronegative.

Here the CDR3 reads CASSERQGSYEQYF. The CDR3 coding sequence is TGCGCCAGCAGTGAAAGACAGGGTTCGTACGAGCAGTACTTC. J is TRBJ2-7 and V is TRBV10-1, with 7 positions matching TRBD1. The CDR3 is 14 residues long. After removal of 3 bases from V and 4 bases from J, the junction contained 6 bases not matched to a gene. Per germline, CDR1 WNHNN and CDR2 SYGVQD (reference sequence).